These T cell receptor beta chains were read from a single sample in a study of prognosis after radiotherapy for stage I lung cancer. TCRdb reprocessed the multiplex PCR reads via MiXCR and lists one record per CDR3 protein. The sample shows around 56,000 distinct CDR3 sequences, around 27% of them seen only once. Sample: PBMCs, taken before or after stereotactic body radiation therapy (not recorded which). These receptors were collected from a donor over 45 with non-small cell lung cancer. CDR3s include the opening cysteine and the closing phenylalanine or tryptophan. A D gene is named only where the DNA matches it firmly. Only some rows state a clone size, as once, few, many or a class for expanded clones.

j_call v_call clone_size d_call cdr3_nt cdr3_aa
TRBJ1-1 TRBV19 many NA TGTGCCAGTAGTAGAACCGGGACACAGATGAACACTGAAGCTTTCTTT CASSRTGTQMNTEAFF
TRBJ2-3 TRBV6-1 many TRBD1 TGTGCCAGCAACCGGAACAGGGGAGATACGCAGTATTTT CASNRNRGDTQYF
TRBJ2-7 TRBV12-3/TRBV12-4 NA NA TGTGCCAGCAGGCCGCAAGATGTCTACGAGCGGTACTTC CASRPQDVYERYF
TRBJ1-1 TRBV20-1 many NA TGCAGTGCTAGGACAGCCCGTATTGAAGCTTTCTTT CSARTARIEAFF
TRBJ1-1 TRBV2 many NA TGTGCCAGCAGGGGCGTGCCAGGGAGTGCAGCTTTCTTT CASRGVPGSAAFF
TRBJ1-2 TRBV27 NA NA TGTGCCAGCAGTCTGCCCTTGGGGGTGTATGGCTACACCTTC CASSLPLGVYGYTF
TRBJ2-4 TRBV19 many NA TGTGCCAGTAGTATAGGGGGCTTGGCCAAAAACATTCAGTACTTC CASSIGGLAKNIQYF
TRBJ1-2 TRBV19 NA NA TGTGCCAGTAGCTCGTACAGGCTTGGAGGCTACACCTTC CASSSYRLGGYTF
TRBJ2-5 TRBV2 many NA TGTGCCAGCAGTGGGGGGAACACCCAGTACTTC CASSGGNTQYF
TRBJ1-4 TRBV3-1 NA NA TGTGCCAGCAGCCAGTTACGGGGGTTAGCTAATGAAAAACTGTTTTTT CASSQLRGLANEKLFF
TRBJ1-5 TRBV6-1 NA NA TGTGCCAGCCCCACCGGCAGTCTCCTCTATAGCAATCAGCCCCAGCATTTT CASPTGSLLYSNQPQHF
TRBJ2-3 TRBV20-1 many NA TGCAGTGCTAGAGGGTCGGGAGATACGCAGTATTTT CSARGSGDTQYF
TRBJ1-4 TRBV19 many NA TGTGCCAGTAGGAGCGGTGGGGCCCGGGGAAATGAAAAACTGTTTTTT CASRSGGARGNEKLFF
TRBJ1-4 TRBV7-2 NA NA TGTGCCAGCGGGGACTTTATTGATGAAAAACTGTTTTTT CASGDFIDEKLFF
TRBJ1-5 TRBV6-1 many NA TGTGCCAGCAGTGAGGATGGCAATCAGCCCCAGCATTTT CASSEDGNQPQHF
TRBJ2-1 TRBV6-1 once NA TGTGCCGGCAGCCACCTCGGGAAAACCTACTACAATGAGCAGTTCTTC CAGSHLGKTYYNEQFF
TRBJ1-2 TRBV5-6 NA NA TGTGCCAGCAGCGCACCGGAGGCGGGCGGCTACACCTTC CASSAPEAGGYTF
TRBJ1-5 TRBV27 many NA TGTGCCAGCAGAAACGCGGTGGGGCCCCAGCATTTT CASRNAVGPQHF
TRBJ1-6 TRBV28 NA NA TGTGCCAGCAGAAACAGATCACCCCCCCACTTT CASRNRSPPHF
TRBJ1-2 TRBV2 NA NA TGTGCCAGCAGTGAATTAGGGAACTATGGCTATACCTTC CASSELGNYGYTF
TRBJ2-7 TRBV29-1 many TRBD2 TGCAGCGTTTCCGGGACTAGCGTCTTACGCGAGCAGTACTTC CSVSGTSVLREQYF
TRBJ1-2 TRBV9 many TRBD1 TGTGCCAGCAGCGCCGACAGGGCGGCAACTCATGGCTACACCTTC CASSADRAATHGYTF
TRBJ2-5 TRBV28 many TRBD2 TGTGCCAGCAGTCCCGGGGCTAGCGGGGGGGAAGAGACCCAGTACTTC CASSPGASGGEETQYF
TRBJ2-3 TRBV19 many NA TGTGCCAGTAGTATGGCCGGACAGACAGATACGCAGTATTTT CASSMAGQTDTQYF
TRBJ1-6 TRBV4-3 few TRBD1 TGCGCCAGCAGGCAAGAGGGGACAGGGGATTCACCCCTCCACTTT CASRQEGTGDSPLHF
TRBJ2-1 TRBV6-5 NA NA TGTGCCAGCAGTTACTCGACAGGAACACAGCGAAACAATGAGCAGTTCTTC CASSYSTGTQRNNEQFF
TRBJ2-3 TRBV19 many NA TGTGCCAGTAGTATAGATCTGGGGGGGGCGCGAGATACGCAGTATTTT CASSIDLGGARDTQYF
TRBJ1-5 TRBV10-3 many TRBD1 TGTGCCATCAGCCAGACAGGGGGCTCTCGGCCCCAGCATTTT CAISQTGGSRPQHF
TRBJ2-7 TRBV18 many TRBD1 TGTGCCAGCTCACCCGGACAGGACTACGAGCAGTACTTC CASSPGQDYEQYF
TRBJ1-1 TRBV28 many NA TGTGCCAGCAGTTCCTTGCACACTGAAGCTTTCTTT CASSSLHTEAFF
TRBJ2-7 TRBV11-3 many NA TGTGCCAGCAGCTTAGGGCTAAATTACGAGCAGTACTTC CASSLGLNYEQYF
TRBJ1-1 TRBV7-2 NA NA TGTGCCAGCAGCTTAGTATCAGGGGATACTGAAGATTTCTTT CASSLVSGDTEDFF
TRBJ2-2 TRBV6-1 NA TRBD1 TGTGCCAGCATCTGGGACAGTGCAGTCGGGGAGCTGTTTTTT CASIWDSAVGELFF
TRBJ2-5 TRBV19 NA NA TGTGCCAGTAGTAACTCCCAGGGGCCAAGGAAGACCCAGTACTTC CASSNSQGPRKTQYF
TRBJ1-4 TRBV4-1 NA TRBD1 TGCGCCAGCAGCCAAGTTACGGGACAGATCGGGTTTCGCAATGAAAAACTGTTTTTT CASSQVTGQIGFRNEKLFF
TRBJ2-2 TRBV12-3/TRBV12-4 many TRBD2 TGTGCCAGCAGCCGCCGGGCTAGCGGGGGGATTAACACCGGGGAGCTGTTTTTT CASSRRASGGINTGELFF
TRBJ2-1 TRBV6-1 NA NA TGTGCCAGGGAGGGAGTCGCCGGTGAGCAGTTCTTC CAREGVAGEQFF
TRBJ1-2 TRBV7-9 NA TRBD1 TGTGCCAGCAGCTTCCCAGGGGGTGAAGGATACACCTTC CASSFPGGEGYTF
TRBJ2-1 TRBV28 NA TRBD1 TGTGCCAGCAGTGCCCGGGGACAGGGGGCGTGGGAGAAGTTCTTC CASSARGQGAWEKFF
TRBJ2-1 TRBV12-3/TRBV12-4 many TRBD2 TGTGCCAGCAGTTTATTAGCAGGGAGGGGTGAGCAGTTCTTC CASSLLAGRGEQFF
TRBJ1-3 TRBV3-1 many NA TGTGCCAGCAGCCAATTGGGGGGGACCTCTGGAAACACCATATATTTT CASSQLGGTSGNTIYF
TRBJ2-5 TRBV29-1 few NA TGCAGCGTTGAACAGGGGCCGGAGACCCAGTACTTC CSVEQGPETQYF
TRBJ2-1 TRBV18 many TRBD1 TGTGCCAGCTCACCAGGGACAGGCCAAAATGAGCAGTTCTTC CASSPGTGQNEQFF
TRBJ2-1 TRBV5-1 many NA TGCGCCAGCAGCCCCGGGACGGAATTGTTCTTC CASSPGTELFF
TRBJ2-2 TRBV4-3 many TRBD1 TGCGCCAGCAGCCACGTAGAGGGGGCGCGTACCGGGGAGCTGTTTTTT CASSHVEGARTGELFF
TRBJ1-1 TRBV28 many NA TGTGCCAGCAGTTTATTGGGGGTGAACACTGAAGCTTTCTTT CASSLLGVNTEAFF
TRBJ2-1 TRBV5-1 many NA TGCGCCAGCAGCTTGGCGACTGCTACCTACAATGAGCAGTTCTTC CASSLATATYNEQFF
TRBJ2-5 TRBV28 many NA TGTGCCAGCACCTCGATGGGCCACCAAGAGACCCAGTACTTC CASTSMGHQETQYF